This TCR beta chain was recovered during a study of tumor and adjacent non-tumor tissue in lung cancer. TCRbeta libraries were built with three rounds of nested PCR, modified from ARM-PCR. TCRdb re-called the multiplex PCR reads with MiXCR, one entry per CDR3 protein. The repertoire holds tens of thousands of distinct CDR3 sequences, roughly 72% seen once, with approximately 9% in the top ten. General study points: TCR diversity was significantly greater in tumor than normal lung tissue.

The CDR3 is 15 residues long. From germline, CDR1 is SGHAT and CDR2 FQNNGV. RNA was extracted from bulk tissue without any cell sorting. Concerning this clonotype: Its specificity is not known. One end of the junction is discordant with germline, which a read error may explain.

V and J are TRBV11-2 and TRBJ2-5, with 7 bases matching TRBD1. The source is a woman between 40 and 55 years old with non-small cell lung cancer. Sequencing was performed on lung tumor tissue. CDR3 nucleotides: TGTACCAGCATCAAATTCGGACAGGCACAAGAGACCCACTACTTC. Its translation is CTSIKFGQAQETHYF.